These 10 T cell receptor beta chains were all obtained from the same sample, sequenced in a study of blood T cell repertoires in COVID-19 (dated by TCRdb to 2019 to 2021). Libraries came from the immunoSEQ multiplex PCR assay. In its TCRdb copy, this immuneACCESS table keeps in-frame sequences only and misses some clones. Where compared with another copy, unresolved V genes explain less than half of these, and the others have no known cause. The sample profile shows almost 400,000 clones; over 75% of them were found once. The ten largest clones take up about 2.5% of the sample. The sequenced material came from peripheral blood. The origin of the receptors is a woman in her fifties or sixties with COVID-19, enrolled during active disease.

A single count supports this clone. The chain uses TRBV4-1 and TRBJ2-5; 7 positions match TRBD2. CDR3 size: 16 residues. V dropped 4 bases and J dropped 2; count of bases not matched to a gene: 10. The V gene's germline CDR1 is MGHRA and CDR2 YSYEKL. The CDR3: CASSRKLASGQETQYF. The CDR3 DNA sequence: TGCGCCAGCAGCCGAAAACTAGCGAGCGGGCAAGAGACCCAGTACTTC.

This chain links TRBV7-6 with TRBJ2-3; 8 bases fit TRBD2. The CDR3 contains 14 residues. The trim removed 5 bases at V and 4 bases at J, leaving 5 bases unmatched. Per the germline V gene, CDR1 is SGHVS and CDR2 is FNYEAQ. CDR3 loop: CASSRGGSSDTQYF. DNA of the CDR3: TGTGCCAGCAGCCGGGGGGGGAGTTCAGATACGCAGTATTTT.

The rearrangement joins TRBV5-6 to TRBJ2-7, with 8 bases identical to TRBD1. Germline CDR1 SGHDT, CDR2 YYEEEE. CDR3 length equals 14 residues. V trimming: 5 bases; J trimming: 1 base; junction bases outside the gene matches: 5. CDR3: CASSRTGPSYEQYF. CDR3 DNA sequence: TGTGCCAGCAGTCGGACAGGGCCATCCTACGAGCAGTACTTC.

J is TRBJ2-4 and V is TRBV6-2 or TRBV6-3, with D perhaps matching TRBD2 (6 bases). V was clipped by 5 bases and J by 0 bases, with 11 bases between them. CDR1 is MNHEY, CDR2 SVGEGT, per germline. The CDR3 covers 15 residues. CDR3 protein: CASSGQGLAKNIQYF. CDR3 DNA: TGTGCCAGCAGTGGCCAGGGACTAGCCAAAAACATTCAGTACTTC.

This clone was counted many times. V is TRBV4-1 and J is TRBJ2-1; 7 bases are a match to TRBD2. Germline CDR1 reads MGHRA; CDR2 reads YSYEKL. This CDR3 region has 13 residues. After removal of 1 base from V and 9 bases from J, the junction contained 3 bases not matched to a gene. For the CDR3, the DNA is TGCGCCAGCAGCCAAGTGGGGAGGGGTGAGCAGTTCTTC. Translating it yields CASSQVGRGEQFF.

This chain connects TRBV27 to TRBJ2-1; 9 nucleotides line up with TRBD2. In germline, CDR1 is MNHEY, CDR2 SMNVEV (reference sequence). J was trimmed by 4 bases and V by 4 bases; bases with no gene match: 8. This CDR3 spans 16 amino acids. Here the CDR3 DNA reads TGTGCCAGCAGTTATAAAGGCGGGGGGGCGTACAATGAGCAGTTCTTC. This translates into CASSYKGGGAYNEQFF.

The CDR3 sequence is CASSLEGQAPNYGYTF. The CDR3 coding sequence is TGTGCCAGCAGCTTAGAGGGACAGGCCCCTAACTATGGCTACACCTTC. The chain has TRBV7-8 and TRBJ1-2, with 8 bases matching TRBD1. This CDR3 region has 16 residues. The trim removed 1 base at V and 0 bases at J, leaving 4 bases unmatched. Per the germline V gene, CDR1 is SGHVS and CDR2 is FQNEAQ.

V usage is TRBV5-8 and J usage is TRBJ2-1; no definite D call. Germline V gene sequence: CDR1 SGHTS, CDR2 YDEGEE. V lost 7 bases and J 7 bases, leaving 9 bases between the germline ends. The CDR3 runs to 11 residues. In nucleotides, the CDR3 is TGTGCCAGCTCCCAGAGGAATGAGCAGTTCTTC. This gives the protein CASSQRNEQFF. Full variable domain (missing parts from reference TRBV5-8 and TRBJ2-1): EAGVTQSPTHLIKTRGQQATLRCSPISGHTSVYWYQQALGLGLQFLLWYDEGEERNRGNFPPRFSGRQFPNYSSELNVNALELEDSALYLCASSQRNEQFFGPGTRLTVL.

This chain uses TRBV6-1 with TRBJ2-1, with 10 bases lining up with TRBD1. With V trimmed by 4 bases and J by 4 bases, 7 bases remained unmatched. This CDR3 has 16 residues. The V gene's germline CDR1 is MNHNS and CDR2 SASEGT. CDR3 in DNA: TGTGCCAGCAGTGCATTACGACAGGGGGCTTACAATGAGCAGTTCTTC. This sequence encodes CASSALRQGAYNEQFF.

The V gene is TRBV5-1, the J gene TRBJ1-2, with 9 bases fitting TRBD1. The V segment lost 0 bases and the J segment 1 base; nucleotides outside the gene matches: 4. The germline gives CDR1 SGHRS, CDR2 YFSETQ. The CDR3 runs 16 residues. Here the CDR3 DNA reads TGCGCCAGCAGCTTGGCCGCGACAGGGGGTAACTATGGCTACACCTTC. As protein: CASSLAATGGNYGYTF.